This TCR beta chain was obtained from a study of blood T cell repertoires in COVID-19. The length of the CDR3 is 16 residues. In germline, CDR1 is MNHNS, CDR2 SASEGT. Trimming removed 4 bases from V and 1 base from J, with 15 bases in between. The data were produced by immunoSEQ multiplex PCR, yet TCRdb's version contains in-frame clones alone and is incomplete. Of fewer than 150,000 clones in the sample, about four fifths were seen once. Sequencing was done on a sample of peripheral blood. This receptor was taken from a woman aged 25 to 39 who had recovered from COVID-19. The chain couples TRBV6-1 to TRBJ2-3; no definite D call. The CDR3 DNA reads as TGTGCCAGCAGTGGGAACATCGTTGCGGGCACAGATACGCAGTATTTT. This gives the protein CASSGNIVAGTDTQYF.